The 23 T cell receptor beta chains reported below all come from one sample, sequenced in a study of metastatic and nonmetastatic thyroid tumors (dated by TCRdb to about 2020). No patient had received any treatment before thyroid surgery. The library relied on PCR. Sequencing was performed on an Illumina HiSeq 4000. TCRdb trimmed the raw reads at Q25, called clones with MiXCR and kept productive beta chains. This sample holds fewer than 7,500 clones; 30% to 35% were observed only once. Of the sample, about 44% is held by the ten largest clones. Sequencing input: tumor tissue. The source of these receptors is a female donor with papillary thyroid cancer or a benign thyroid nodule (not recorded which). Some clones in this sample may be carry-over from other donors' samples.

The V gene is TRBV7-9, the J gene TRBJ2-7; either TRBD1 or TRBD2 may supply D (5 bases each). The length of the CDR3 is 14 residues. V lost 4 bases, J lost 2 bases, and 12 bases lay in between. In germline, CDR1 is SEHNR, CDR2 FQNEAQ (reference sequence). The CDR3 DNA follows: TGTGCCAGCAGCTCACCGGGACGGACCTACGAGCAGTACTTC. This encodes CASSSPGRTYEQYF.

This clone is termed medium-sized. The chain combines TRBV6-1 with TRBJ1-3; 8 bases line up with TRBD1. V lost 6 bases and J lost 3; bases outside the gene matches: 4. In germline, CDR1 is MNHNS, CDR2 SASEGT. This CDR3 comprises 14 residues. The CDR3: CASRTTGGGNTIYF. In DNA form, the CDR3 reads TGTGCCAGCAGGACTACAGGGGGTGGAAACACCATATATTTT.

This clone was counted only a few times. This chain connects TRBV2 to TRBJ1-3; 12 bases align to TRBD1. The CDR3 runs 15 residues. Germline V gives CDR1 SNHLY, CDR2 FYNNEI. V gave up 11 bases and J gave up 2 bases; unmatched junction bases: 7. The CDR3 DNA follows: TGTGCCGGGGGACAGGGGGCACTGGCTGGAAACACCATATATTTT. Amino acids: CAGGQGALAGNTIYF.

This clone was recorded a few times. As the CDR3 is not closed by the conserved phenylalanine or tryptophan, this likely results from a read error. No DNA is shown, since the ends of the CDR3 on it are uncertain; the CDR3 is the one TCRdb lists. The chain is built from TRBV4-1 and TRBJ2-5; the table calls TRBD1, which could not be checked here. Looked up from germline, CDR1 is MGHRA and CDR2 is YSYEKL. The CDR3 comprises 15 residues, both ends counted. The CDR3 reads CARQLAGGRGQEAWL.

A few counts support this clone. V gene TRBV6-2 or TRBV6-3 combines with J gene TRBJ2-7, with D possibly being TRBD1 (6 bases). This CDR3 is built from 15 residues. The V end lost 6 bases, the J end lost 6 bases, and 21 bases lay between the germline ends. The germline V gene has CDR1 MNHEY and CDR2 SVGEGT. This chain's CDR3 is CASSPGTKEWFEQYF. As DNA, the CDR3 is TGTGCCAGCAGCCCCGGGACAAAGGAATGGTTCGAGCAGTACTTC.

This clone is medium-sized in the sample. This chain joins TRBV30 and TRBJ2-3; the D gene could be TRBD1 or TRBD2 (6 bases each). Trimming shortened V by 8 bases and J by 2 bases, and 17 bases separated the two germline ends. The CDR3 runs to 14 residues. CDR1 is GTSNPN, CDR2 SVGIG, per germline (reference sequence). CDR3 amino acids: CARGWGAITDTQYF. The DNA of the CDR3 is TGTGCCAGAGGATGGGGGGCGATCACAGATACGCAGTATTTT.

This clone occurred a few times. One end of the junction fails to match germline, which may point to a read error. J is TRBJ1-5 and V is TRBV27; 12 bases map to TRBD1. Germline V gives CDR1 MNHEY, CDR2 SMNVEV (reference sequence). CDR3 size: 15 residues. The CDR3 region is CASSFGTGGNQPQHF. The CDR3 DNA follows: TGTGCCAGCAGCTTTGGGACAGGGGGCAACCAGCCCCAGCATTTT.

The CDR3 loop is CSARVGTSIYEQYF. CDR3 nucleotide sequence: TGCAGTGCTAGAGTAGGGACTAGCATCTACGAGCAGTACTTC. V is TRBV20-1 and J is TRBJ2-7; 9 bases are shared with TRBD2. This CDR3 has 14 residues. The junction had 4 bases not matched to a gene; V was cut back by 1 base and J by 3 bases. Germline V gene lookup returns CDR1 DFQATT and CDR2 SNEGSKA (reference sequence).

In DNA form, the CDR3 reads TGCACAGGGGAACCTCACTATGGCTACACCTTC. This gives the protein CTGEPHYGYTF. The V gene is TRBV20-1, the J gene TRBJ1-2, with D perhaps TRBD1 (6 bases). Germline values: CDR1 DFQATT, CDR2 SNEGSKA (reference sequence). There are 11 residues in the CDR3.

For this clone: One junction end disagrees with the germline gene, perhaps due to a read error. The CDR3 protein is CASRETVTATEQYF. CDR3 in DNA: TGTGCCAGCCGTGAAACCGTGACAGCGACCGAGCAGTACTTC. The gene calls are TRBV2 and TRBJ2-7; a weak D match, TRBD1 (5 bases). The CDR3 totals 14 residues. Germline V gene data show CDR1 as SNHLY and CDR2 as FYNNEI.

There are many counts of this clone. J is TRBJ2-1 and V is TRBV20-1, with D unclear. This CDR3 is built from 12 residues. Germline assignment: CDR1 DFQATT and CDR2 SNEGSKA (reference sequence). Trimming shortened V by 0 bases and J by 7 bases, and 7 bases separated the two germline ends. The CDR3 coding sequence is TGCAGTGCTAGAGATGGAAAGAATGAGCAGTTCTTC. This codes for CSARDGKNEQFF.

In nucleotides, the CDR3 is TGCAGTGCTAGAGTGGTTTCAGTGAATTACGAGCAGTACTTC. Translation gives CSARVVSVNYEQYF. The V gene is TRBV20-1, the J gene TRBJ2-7; D ambiguous. This CDR3 region has 14 residues. Trimming stripped 1 base from V and 4 bases from J, with 14 bases between. The germline V gene has CDR1 DFQATT and CDR2 SNEGSKA (reference sequence).

This clone occurred a few times. The CDR3 bases are TGTGCCAGTATCCAACGGGGGGGCACCGGGGAGCTGTTTTTT. It codes for CASIQRGGTGELFF. The rearrangement links TRBV19 to TRBJ2-2; 8 nucleotides align to TRBD2. The V segment lost 7 bases and the J segment 4 bases; nucleotides outside the gene matches: 5. CDR1 LNHDA and CDR2 SQIVND come from the germline V gene (reference sequence). The CDR3 runs 14 residues.

Many counts were recorded for this clone. This chain connects TRBV5-5 to TRBJ2-7, with D possibly TRBD1 on 6 matching bases. With 4 bases removed from V and 2 bases from J, the gap between germline ends came to 13 bases. The CDR3 is made up of 14 amino acids. Germline V gives CDR1 SGHKS, CDR2 YYEKEE (reference sequence). The DNA of the CDR3 is TGTGCCAGCAGCAACCTTGGACAGACCTACGAGCAGTACTTC. Residues: CASSNLGQTYEQYF.

This clone was observed a few times. The J gene is TRBJ1-5, the V gene TRBV28; D gene unclear. This CDR3 comprises 18 residues. V was trimmed by 2 bases and J by 3 bases, leaving 20 bases between them. Germline values: CDR1 MDHEN, CDR2 SYDVKM. CDR3 amino acids: CASSLKDGLSLYNQPQHF. The CDR3 DNA is TGTGCCAGCAGTTTAAAGGACGGCCTCTCCCTCTACAATCAGCCCCAGCATTTT.

This clone counts as medium-sized (0.01 to 0.1%). The V and J genes are TRBV5-6 and TRBJ2-2, with D perhaps being TRBD1 or TRBD2 (5 bases each). This CDR3 region has 15 residues. The V end was cut by 0 bases, the J end by 5 bases, with 11 bases between. Germline V gives CDR1 SGHDT, CDR2 YYEEEE. The CDR3 coding sequence is TGTGCCAGCAGCTTGGAGGGGACGGTTACCGGGGAGCTGTTTTTT. Translation gives CASSLEGTVTGELFF.

This clone has a count of ten or more. The chain carries TRBV10-2 and TRBJ1-1, with unresolved D. This CDR3 has 13 residues. Trimming left V 5 bases short and J 6 bases short, with 13 bases between. CDR1 is WSHSY, CDR2 SAAADI, per germline. The CDR3 DNA sequence: TGCGCCAGCAGTCAGCCCCGGGGTCCTGAAGCTTTCTTT. Translation: CASSQPRGPEAFF.

This sequence joins TRBV30 and TRBJ2-7; 7 nucleotides agree with TRBD1. Germline V CDR1 and CDR2: GTSNPN, SVGIG (reference sequence). The CDR3 consists of 13 residues. V shed 5 bases and J 3 bases; nucleotides not matched to a gene: 7. The CDR3 spells CAWRRDSFYEQYF. For the CDR3, the DNA is TGTGCCTGGCGTAGGGACAGCTTCTACGAGCAGTACTTC.

A word on this clone: Likely a read error: the CDR3 ends without its conserved phenylalanine or tryptophan. It is unclear where the CDR3 begins or ends on the DNA, so no DNA is shown, and the CDR3 is as TCRdb lists it. The chain couples TRBV28 to TRBJ2-5; the table's TRBD1 call for D was not verified on the DNA. Per germline, CDR1 MDHEN and CDR2 SYDVKM. Inclusive of both ends, the CDR3 amounts to 15 amino acids. The CDR3 sequence: CASSRNRVPRETQSL.

The chain recombines TRBV20-1 with TRBJ2-1; D may be TRBD2 (6 bases). Per germline, CDR1 DFQATT and CDR2 SNEGSKA (reference sequence). Trimming removed 7 bases from V and 8 bases from J, with 21 bases in between. CDR3 size: 14 residues. The CDR3 bases are TGCAGTGTTAGCGCATCCGGGAGCTGGGATGAGCAGTTCTTC. Amino acid sequence: CSVSASGSWDEQFF.

The chain has TRBV18 and TRBJ2-1; TRBD2 matches 13 bases. The CDR3 contains 15 residues. Germline loops: CDR1 KGHSH, CDR2 LQKENI. Germline trimming cut 3 bases from V and 7 bases from J; bases unmatched to any gene: 3. The CDR3: CASSPGTSGVNEQFF. The CDR3 nucleotides are TGTGCCAGCTCACCCGGGACTAGCGGGGTAAATGAGCAGTTCTTC.

This clone occurred a few times. The CDR3 DNA follows: TGTGCCAGCAGACGAACAGGGGGATCGGCCTACGAGCAGTACTTC. The encoded protein is CASRRTGGSAYEQYF. J is TRBJ2-7 and V is TRBV6-2 or TRBV6-3, with TRBD1 matching 8 bases. The CDR3 totals 15 residues. Trimming took 6 bases from V and 2 from J; bases not matched to a gene: 9. Germline V CDR1 and CDR2: MNHEY, SVGEGT.

Sample share makes this clone medium-sized. This rearrangement joins TRBV4-1 to TRBJ1-6; no clear D gene. The CDR3 runs 15 residues. V lost 2 bases and J 7 bases, leaving 12 bases between the germline ends. Germline V lookup: CDR1 MGHRA, CDR2 YSYEKL. The CDR3 DNA is TGCGCCAGCAGCCAATACCGGACTGCGAATTCACCCCTCCACTTT. It translates to CASSQYRTANSPLHF.